The rows below give T cell receptor beta chains drawn from one sample of a study of vaccination effects on CD4 cells after COVID-19. Profiling relied on immunoSEQ multiplex PCR, and the TCRdb table lists in-frame clones only, not all of them. The data hold 67,000 or so clones, with approximately 79% observed a single time. These receptors lack a known antigen. The sequences come from CD4+ T cells from PBMCs cultured with HCoV-OC43 spike peptides, collected before COVID-19 vaccination. The receptor source for this set is a human donor who received a COVID-19 vaccine. Both conserved end residues are part of each CDR3. The D gene is left open where the match is weak. Some rows mark clone size as missing; the rest say once, few, many or name a class of expanded clone.

-,TRBV5-1,TRBJ2-1,-,CASSQLGPRLNNEQFF,TGCGCCAGCAGCCAACTGGGACCCCGCCTCAACAATGAGCAGTTCTTC
few,TRBV7-2,TRBJ2-3,TRBD1,CASSRQGRDTQYF,TGTGCCAGCAGCCGACAGGGGAGAGATACGCAGTATTTT
few,TRBV6-2/TRBV6-3,TRBJ1-5,TRBD1,CASSSDRGPYSNQPQHF,TGTGCCAGCAGTTCGGACAGGGGACCCTATAGCAATCAGCCCCAGCATTTT
-,TRBV30,TRBJ1-4,-,CAWSVFLPRGFNEKLFF,TGTGCCTGGAGTGTATTTTTGCCGCGGGGGTTTAATGAAAAACTGTTTTTT
-,TRBV7-3,TRBJ2-2,-,CASSSLQGRTGELFF,TGTGCCAGCAGCTCGCTCCAGGGGCGAACCGGGGAGCTGTTTTTT
few,TRBV10-1,TRBJ1-6,-,CASSESRRPNSPLHF,TGCGCCAGCAGTGAGTCAAGGAGACCGAATTCACCCCTCCACTTT
few,TRBV18,TRBJ1-6,TRBD1,CASSPSTGRNSPLHF,TGTGCCAGCTCACCATCGACAGGGAGGAATTCACCCCTCCACTTT
-,TRBV4-1,TRBJ1-3,-,CASSQAPGSGNTIYF,TGCGCCAGCAGCCAAGCCCCCGGGTCGGGAAACACCATATATTTT
-,TRBV6-2/TRBV6-3,TRBJ2-1,TRBD2,CASSSAAGGLNNEQFF,TGTGCCAGCAGTTCCGCGGCGGGGGGGCTAAACAATGAGCAGTTCTTC
-,TRBV2,TRBJ1-2,-,CASTPLVASHYTF,TGTGCCAGCACCCCCTTGGTGGCCAGCCACTACACCTTC
-,TRBV5-1,TRBJ2-3,-,CASSLEVAGTDTQYF,TGCGCCAGCAGCTTGGAGGTGGCTGGTACAGATACGCAGTATTTT
-,TRBV7-9,TRBJ2-4,TRBD1,CASSLTGTENIQYF,TGTGCCAGCAGCTTAACGGGGACAGAAAACATTCAGTACTTC
-,TRBV6-1,TRBJ1-2,-,CASSEYPRGAGYTF,TGTGCCAGCAGTGAATACCCGAGGGGGGCTGGCTACACCTTC
few,TRBV7-2,TRBJ2-5,TRBD1,CASSSIGTGGTQYF,TGTGCCAGCAGCTCGATTGGGACAGGGGGGACCCAGTACTTC
few,TRBV27,TRBJ2-1,-,CASRRNREENEQFF,TGTGCCAGCAGACGCAACAGGGAGGAAAATGAGCAGTTCTTC
few,TRBV29-1,TRBJ1-1,-,CSVVAGRLEAFF,TGCAGCGTTGTAGCAGGGCGCTTAGAAGCTTTCTTT
-,TRBV6-2/TRBV6-3,TRBJ1-4,TRBD1,CASSQQGATNEKLFF,TGTGCCAGCAGTCAGCAGGGGGCAACTAATGAAAAACTGTTTTTT
-,TRBV28,TRBJ2-1,TRBD1,CASSSAGTGGNEQFF,TGTGCCAGCAGTTCCGCCGGGACAGGGGGGAATGAGCAGTTCTTC
once,TRBV24-1,TRBJ2-5,TRBD1,CATRSGTAQETQYF,TGTGCCACCAGGTCCGGGACAGCACAAGAGACCCAGTACTTC
-,TRBV18,TRBJ1-5,TRBD1,CASSPGQGNQPQHF,TGTGCCAGCTCACCGGGACAGGGTAATCAGCCCCAGCATTTT